Presented here are 27 T cell receptor beta chains from one specimen sequenced in a study of shared clonotypes between healthy human individuals. Produced via immunoSEQ multiplex PCR; TCRdb's table is partial and in-frame only. The table lists approximately 740,000 clones, around 72% of them singletons. Sequencing input: memory CD4+ T cells sorted from blood. Subset specified: CD45RA-negative fraction. The source of these receptors is a woman aged 25 to 39 in good health.

The chain combines TRBV15 with TRBJ2-1; 8 bases match TRBD2. Germline CDR1 reads LNHNV; CDR2 reads YYDKDF (reference sequence). The CDR3 has 17 residues. The trim removed 1 base at V and 9 bases at J, leaving 14 bases unmatched. CDR3 DNA sequence: TGTGCCACCAGCAGAGGGGCCCCCGAGCGGGAGTTGGGTGAGCAGTTCTTC. Protein: CATSRGAPERELGEQFF.

The rearrangement joins TRBV28 to TRBJ2-4; D is possibly TRBD1 (6 bases). Germline CDR1 is MDHEN and CDR2 is SYDVKM. The V end lost 5 bases, the J end lost 6 bases, and 14 bases lay between the germline ends. The CDR3 loop spans 14 amino acids. Here the CDR3 DNA reads TGTGCCAGCAGTCCCCAGGGGTGGGGAAACATTCAGTACTTC. Its translation is CASSPQGWGNIQYF. The full variable domain, with the rest looked up from reference TRBV28 and TRBJ2-4, is DVKVTQSSRYLVKRTGEKVFLECVQDMDHENMFWYRQDPGLGLRLIYFSYDVKMKEKGDIPEGYSVSREKKERFSLILESASTNQTSMYLCASSPQGWGNIQYFGAGTRLSVL.

The chain couples TRBV27 to TRBJ1-5; tentatively, D is TRBD1 (6 bases). CDR3 length: 16 residues. Germline-derived CDR1 and CDR2 are MNHEY and SMNVEV (reference sequence). Deletions cut 5 bases from V and 2 bases from J, with 16 bases between. In nucleotides, the CDR3 is TGTGCCAGCAGTCCCAGCGGGGGCGCGGGCAATCAGCCCCAGCATTTT. Protein product: CASSPSGGAGNQPQHF.

The V gene is TRBV5-1, the J gene TRBJ2-3; 9 bases are a match to TRBD2. With V trimmed by 7 bases and J by 6 bases, 12 bases remained unmatched. Per the germline V gene, CDR1 is SGHRS and CDR2 is YFSETQ. The CDR3 consists of 15 residues. This CDR3 reads CASASSGGMGDTQYF. The CDR3 coding sequence is TGCGCCAGCGCCAGTAGCGGGGGAATGGGGGATACGCAGTATTTT.

The chain uses TRBV11-1 and TRBJ2-1; D is perhaps TRBD1 or TRBD2 (5 bases each). Germline V CDR1 and CDR2: SGHAT, FQDESV (reference sequence). Trimming took off 5 bases at V and 6 bases at J, with 14 bases between the two ends. CDR3 length: 14 residues. Written as DNA, the CDR3 is TGTGCCAGCAGCCAGGGACGTGCGGGCAATGAGCAGTTCTTC. Residues: CASSQGRAGNEQFF.

The chain links TRBV10-1 to TRBJ2-1; TRBD2 is a possible D gene (5 bases). Trimming took off 6 bases at V and 10 bases at J, with 19 bases between the two ends. Germline CDR1 is WNHNN and CDR2 is SYGVQD (reference sequence). CDR3 length equals 14 residues. This CDR3 is CASSTSGSAGEQFF. The CDR3 DNA follows: TGCGCCAGCAGCACCTCGGGATCCGCCGGGGAGCAGTTCTTC.

The rearrangement joins TRBV7-6 to TRBJ2-5; 11 nucleotides match TRBD1. Germline V CDR1 and CDR2: SGHVS, FNYEAQ. CDR3 length: 14 amino acids. The V gene end was trimmed by 4 bases and the J gene end by 3 bases; junction bases not matched to a gene: 1. CDR3 sequence: CASSSGQGEETQYF. The CDR3 coding sequence is TGTGCCAGCAGCTCGGGACAGGGGGAAGAGACCCAGTACTTC. The variable domain in full, completed from reference TRBV7-6 and TRBJ2-5, reads GAGVSQSPRYKVTKRGQDVALRCDPISGHVSLYWYRQALGQGPEFLTYFNYEAQQDKSGLPNDRFSAERPEGSISTLTIQRTEQRDSAMYRCASSSGQGEETQYFGPGTRLLVL.

The chain recombines TRBV23-1 with TRBJ2-7; D is possibly TRBD1 (6 bases). TRBV23-1 is classed as an ORF, of uncertain function. The CDR3 runs to 16 residues. V lost 0 bases and J lost 0, with 12 bases in between. As DNA, the CDR3 is TGCGCCAGCAGTCAATCGACTACAGGGCACTCCTACGAGCAGTACTTC. Residues: CASSQSTTGHSYEQYF.

Notes on this clone: Other DNA sequences from this sample encode an identical CDR3 as well. The V call is TRBV2, the J call TRBJ1-5, with 8 bases identical to TRBD1. The trim removed 3 bases at V and 1 base at J, leaving 2 bases unmatched. In germline, CDR1 is SNHLY, CDR2 FYNNEI. The CDR3 is made up of 15 amino acids. The CDR3 spells CASSDDRGSNQPQHF. The DNA of the CDR3 is TGTGCCAGCAGTGACGACAGGGGCAGCAATCAGCCCCAGCATTTT. The full variable domain, rest sourced from reference TRBV2 and TRBJ1-5, is EPEVTQTPSHQVTQMGQEVILRCVPISNHLYFYWYRQILGQKVEFLVSFYNNEISEKSEIFDDQFSVERPDGSNFTLKIRSTKLEDSAMYFCASSDDRGSNQPQHFGDGTRLSIL.

The chain combines TRBV7-2 with TRBJ2-3, with D tentatively TRBD1 (6 bases). The V end was cut by 5 bases, the J end by 4 bases, with 16 bases between. The CDR3 runs 15 residues. Germline V CDR1 and CDR2: SGHTA, FQGNSA. The CDR3 loop reads CASSPKVGASDTQYF. CDR3 bases: TGTGCCAGCAGCCCAAAAGTGGGGGCCTCAGATACGCAGTATTTT. Supplemented by reference TRBV7-2 and TRBJ2-3, the full variable domain reads GAGVSQSPSNKVTEKGKDVELRCDPISGHTALYWYRQSLGQGLEFLIYFQGNSAPDKSGLPSDRFSAERTGGSVSTLTIQRTQQEDSAVYLCASSPKVGASDTQYFGPGTRLTVL.

This clone was detected once. The chain combines TRBV19 with TRBJ1-3, with 7 bases that match TRBD1. This CDR3 is 14 amino acids long. With V trimmed by 6 bases and J by 0 bases, 2 bases remained unmatched. From germline, CDR1 is LNHDA and CDR2 SQIVND (reference sequence). Here the CDR3 reads CASSRGVSGNTIYF. For the CDR3, the DNA is TGTGCCAGTAGCAGGGGGGTCTCTGGAAACACCATATATTTT.

The V call is TRBV28, the J call TRBJ1-5, with 9 nucleotides matching TRBD1. Germline V lookup: CDR1 MDHEN, CDR2 SYDVKM. The V and J ends lost 4 bases and 5 bases, in that order; junction bases with no gene match: 9. This CDR3 contains 16 residues. In nucleotides, the CDR3 is TGTGCCAGCAGTTCACCAACAGGGGGCCGGGATCAGCCCCAGCATTTT. Its translation is CASSSPTGGRDQPQHF.

V is TRBV18 and J is TRBJ1-2; TRBD1 matches at 7 bases. The germline V gene has CDR1 KGHSH and CDR2 LQKENI. The CDR3 length is 15 residues. Trimming took 2 bases from V and 3 from J; bases not matched to a gene: 6. DNA for the CDR3: TGTGCCAGCTCACCAAGCGAAACAGGGGACTATGGCTACACCTTC. Its protein is CASSPSETGDYGYTF.

In DNA form, the CDR3 reads TGTGCCACAAGACCCGCTGTGGGGGCCAACGTCCTGACTTTC. Translating it yields CATRPAVGANVLTF. The chain recombines TRBV19 with TRBJ2-6; D gene unclear. The V end lost 10 bases, the J end lost 4 bases, and 14 bases lay between the germline ends. This CDR3 is built from 14 residues. Per germline, CDR1 LNHDA and CDR2 SQIVND (reference sequence).

The genes are TRBV5-1 and TRBJ1-1; TRBD1 agrees at 8 bases. CDR3 length equals 13 residues. Germline V gene data show CDR1 as SGHRS and CDR2 as YFSETQ. Trimming cost V 4 bases and J 13 bases; bases outside gene matches: 12. This chain's CDR3 is CASSPGQVDRGFF. The CDR3 bases are TGCGCCAGCAGCCCGGGACAGGTCGATCGCGGTTTCTTT.

The V call is TRBV2, the J call TRBJ2-1; no firm D call. Germline CDR1 is SNHLY and CDR2 is FYNNEI. V was clipped by 3 bases and J by 8 bases, with 20 bases between them. CDR3 length: 16 amino acids. The CDR3 DNA reads TGTGCCAGCAGTGATCTAGGACCAAGCCGGTTTCATGAGCAGTTCTTC. Translation: CASSDLGPSRFHEQFF.

The chain carries TRBV28 and TRBJ2-7, with D possibly matching TRBD2 (6 bases). This CDR3 is built from 14 residues. Trimming cost V 5 bases and J 3 bases, with 14 bases left between them. Germline V gives CDR1 MDHEN, CDR2 SYDVKM. The CDR3 region has the DNA TGTGCCAGCAGTACAACCTCTAGCGTCTACGAGCAGTACTTC. Amino acids: CASSTTSSVYEQYF.

This clone is a singleton in its sample. The chain has TRBV27 and TRBJ2-2; 9 bases align to TRBD1. Germline V gene lookup returns CDR1 MNHEY and CDR2 SMNVEV (reference sequence). The CDR3 loop spans 15 amino acids. The V and J ends lost 4 bases and 2 bases, in that order; junction bases with no gene match: 2. CDR3: CASSYRGRNTGELFF. CDR3 in DNA: TGTGCCAGCAGTTACAGGGGGCGCAACACCGGGGAGCTGTTTTTT.

For the CDR3, the DNA is TGTGCCAGCAGCCATGCTGGGAATTACAATGAGCAGTTCTTC. This gives the protein CASSHAGNYNEQFF. The J gene is TRBJ2-1, the V gene TRBV14; D call uncertain. Trimming removed 3 bases at V and 4 bases at J, with 10 bases between. Germline V CDR1 and CDR2: SGHDN, FVKESK. This CDR3 region has 14 residues.

This clone was found once. The same CDR3 can be traced to other DNA sequences in this sample. The J gene is TRBJ2-5, the V gene TRBV28; possible D gene TRBD2, 6 bases. In germline, CDR1 is MDHEN, CDR2 SYDVKM. Trimming removed 2 bases from V and 4 bases from J, with 8 bases in between. The length of the CDR3 is 13 residues. The CDR3 region has the DNA TGTGCCAGCAGTTTACCGGGAGCAGAGACCCAGTACTTC. Its translation: CASSLPGAETQYF.

The chain recombines TRBV6-1 with TRBJ1-5; TRBD1 agrees at 10 bases. The CDR3 is 15 residues long. Unmatched junction bases numbered 6, after V lost 3 bases and J lost 7 bases. Germline V CDR1 and CDR2: MNHNS, SASEGT. DNA of the CDR3: TGTGCCAGCAGTGACCGGGACAGGGGTTTGCAGCCCCAGCATTTT. This gives the protein CASSDRDRGLQPQHF.

This clone was seen just once. This chain joins TRBV9 and TRBJ2-1; TRBD2 matches 10 bases. J was trimmed by 13 bases and V by 2 bases; bases with no gene match: 9. Germline lookup yields CDR1 SGDLS and CDR2 YYNGEE. The CDR3 runs to 14 residues. CDR3: CASSVGLAETSQFF. The CDR3 nucleotides read TGTGCCAGCAGCGTTGGACTAGCGGAGACGTCACAGTTCTTC.

The chain recombines TRBV28 with TRBJ1-5; the match to TRBD1 covers 9 bases. Trimming removed 3 bases from V and 11 bases from J; junction bases left unmatched: 14. CDR1 is MDHEN, CDR2 SYDVKM, per germline. This CDR3 has 16 residues. CDR3: CASSFPRTGARQTQHF. The CDR3 nucleotides read TGTGCCAGCAGTTTTCCCCGGACAGGGGCCAGACAGACCCAGCATTTT.

This rearrangement joins TRBV10-3 to TRBJ1-6, with a possible D match to TRBD1 (6 bases). Germline V lookup: CDR1 ENHRY, CDR2 SYGVKD. The CDR3 covers 15 residues. Trimming shortened V by 2 bases and J by 10 bases, and 15 bases separated the two germline ends. CDR3 in amino acids: CAISEPQGVGSPLHF. The CDR3 DNA reads as TGTGCCATCAGTGAGCCACAGGGAGTAGGGTCACCCCTCCACTTT.

V and J are TRBV5-1 and TRBJ2-2, with TRBD2 matching over 10 bases. V lost 0 bases and J lost 5; bases outside the gene matches: 7. Germline V gene lookup returns CDR1 SGHRS and CDR2 YFSETQ. The CDR3 extends over 17 amino acids. The CDR3 sequence is CASSLAPGLAPTGELFF. The CDR3 coding sequence is TGCGCCAGCAGCTTGGCTCCGGGACTAGCGCCGACCGGGGAGCTGTTTTTT.

In DNA, the CDR3 is TGTGCCAGCAGCTTAACCAGCGGGAGGGCCGGGGAGACCCAGTACTTC. This translates into CASSLTSGRAGETQYF. The chain uses TRBV7-2 and TRBJ2-5; 10 positions match TRBD2. CDR3 length: 16 residues. From germline, CDR1 is SGHTA and CDR2 FQGNSA. V trimming: 2 bases; J trimming: 5 bases; junction bases outside the gene matches: 8.

This clone has just one count. The chain carries TRBV15 and TRBJ2-1, with 11 bases identical to TRBD2. The CDR3 spans 16 residues. With V trimmed by 0 bases and J by 5 bases, 3 bases remained unmatched. Germline CDR1 and CDR2: LNHNV and YYDKDF (reference sequence). The CDR3 loop reads CATSRELAGGNNEQFF. CDR3 in DNA: TGTGCCACCAGCAGAGAGTTAGCGGGAGGGAACAATGAGCAGTTCTTC.